This entry is about one TCR beta chain. The antigen remains unidentified. The sample comes from a study of cytotoxic CD8 clonotypes in ibrutinib-treated CLL. Overall study context: By median roughly 65 months, roughly 12 had progressed and about 14 stayed remitted; responses had been 2 complete and 24 partial. The study's findings and limits: Once treatment began, public clonotypes, which were uncommon, contracted or stayed stable. Starting clonality was above that of age-matched healthy donors and tracked circulating CD8+ T-cell counts.

The source of roughly 1.9 micrograms of genomic DNA for TCR beta libraries was cryopreserved PBMCs. Germline V gene sequence: CDR1 MNHEY, CDR2 SMNVEV (reference sequence). This CDR3 spans 14 amino acids. J gave up 0 bases and V 5 bases, and 4 bases lay outside the gene matches. Clones were sequenced by immunoSEQ multiplex PCR, and TCRdb holds only the in-frame ones, with some missing. The data show 300,000 to 400,000 clones, with 67% seen just once and approximately 6% held by the top ten. This clonotype was sampled from a human donor with chronic lymphocytic leukemia. The rearrangement joins TRBV27 to TRBJ2-7, with TRBD1 matching 7 bases. This sample comprised PBMCs, obtained after 36 months of ibrutinib treatment. In nucleotides, the CDR3 is TGTGCCAGCAGTCCCGACAGGGACTCCTACGAGCAGTACTTC. It translates to CASSPDRDSYEQYF.